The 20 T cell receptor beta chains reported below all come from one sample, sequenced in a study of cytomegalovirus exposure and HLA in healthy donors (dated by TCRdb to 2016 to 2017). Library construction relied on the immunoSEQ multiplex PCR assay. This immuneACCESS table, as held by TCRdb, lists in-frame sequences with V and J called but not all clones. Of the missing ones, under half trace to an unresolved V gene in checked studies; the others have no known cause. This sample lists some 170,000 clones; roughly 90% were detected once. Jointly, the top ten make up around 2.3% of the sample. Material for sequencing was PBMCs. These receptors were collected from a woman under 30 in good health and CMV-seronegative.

The CDR3, as DNA: TGCGCCAGCTCGGGGGATACGCAGTATTTT. As protein: CASSGDTQYF. J is TRBJ2-3 and V is TRBV5-1; possibly TRBD2 for D (5 bases). From germline, CDR1 is SGHRS and CDR2 YFSETQ. V lost 7 bases and J lost 6, with 6 bases in between. There are 10 residues in the CDR3.

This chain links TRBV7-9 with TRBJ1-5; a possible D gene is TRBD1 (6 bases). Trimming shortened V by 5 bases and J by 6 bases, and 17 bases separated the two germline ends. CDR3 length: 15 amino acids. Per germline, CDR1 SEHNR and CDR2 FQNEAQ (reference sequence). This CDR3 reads CASSDSNRESQPQHF. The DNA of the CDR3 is TGTGCCAGCAGCGACAGTAACAGGGAAAGTCAGCCCCAGCATTTT. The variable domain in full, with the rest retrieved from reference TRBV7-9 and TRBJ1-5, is DTGVSQNPRHKITKRGQNVTFRCDPISEHNRLYWYRQTLGQGPEFLTYFQNEAQLEKSRLLSDRFSAERPKGSFSTLEIQRTEQGDSAMYLCASSDSNRESQPQHFGDGTRLSIL.

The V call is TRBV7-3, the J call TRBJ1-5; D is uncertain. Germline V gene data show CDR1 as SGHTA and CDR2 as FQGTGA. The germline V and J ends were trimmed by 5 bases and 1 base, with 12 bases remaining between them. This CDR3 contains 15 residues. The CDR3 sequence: CASSLLGGSNQPQHF. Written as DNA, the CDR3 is TGTGCCAGCAGCCTGCTCGGAGGGAGCAATCAGCCCCAGCATTTT.

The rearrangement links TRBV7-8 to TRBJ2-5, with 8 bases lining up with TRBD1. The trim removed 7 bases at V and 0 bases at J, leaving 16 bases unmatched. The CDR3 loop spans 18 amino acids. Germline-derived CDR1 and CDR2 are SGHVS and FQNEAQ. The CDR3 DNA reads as TGTGCCAGCATCCTTTGGGGCAGGGGGCGAAGAGACCAAGAGACCCAGTACTTC. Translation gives CASILWGRGRRDQETQYF. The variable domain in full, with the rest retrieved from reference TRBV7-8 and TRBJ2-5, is GAGVSQSPRYKVAKRGQDVALRCDPISGHVSLFWYQQALGQGPEFLTYFQNEAQLDKSGLPSDRFFAERPEGSVSTLKIQRTQQEDSAVYLCASILWGRGRRDQETQYFGPGTRLLVL.

The CDR3 region has the DNA TGTGCCAGCAGCGAAGAGGGAAGGAACGAAAAACTGTTTTTT. The encoded protein is CASSEEGRNEKLFF. The genes are TRBV6-5 and TRBJ1-4; D gene unclear. The CDR3 has 14 residues. The germline gives CDR1 MNHEY, CDR2 SVGAGI. V lost 6 bases and J lost 8, with 16 bases in between.

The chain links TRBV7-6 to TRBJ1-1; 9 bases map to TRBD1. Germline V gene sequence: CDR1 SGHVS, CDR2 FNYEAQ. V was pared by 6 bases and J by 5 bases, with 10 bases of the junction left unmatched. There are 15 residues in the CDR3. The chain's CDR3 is CASSRTGEGLTEAFF. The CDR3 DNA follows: TGTGCCAGCAGTCGGACAGGGGAGGGGTTAACTGAAGCTTTCTTT.

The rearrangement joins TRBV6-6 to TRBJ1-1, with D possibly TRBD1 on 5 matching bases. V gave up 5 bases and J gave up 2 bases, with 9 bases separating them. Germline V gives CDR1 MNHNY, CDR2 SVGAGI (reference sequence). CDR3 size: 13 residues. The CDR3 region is CASSQQGNTEAFF. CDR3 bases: TGTGCCAGCAGTCAGCAGGGTAACACTGAAGCTTTCTTT.

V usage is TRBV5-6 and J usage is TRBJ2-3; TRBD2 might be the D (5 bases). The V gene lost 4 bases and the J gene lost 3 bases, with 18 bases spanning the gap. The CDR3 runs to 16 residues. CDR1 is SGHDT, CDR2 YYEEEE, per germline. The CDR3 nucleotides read TGTGCCAGCAGCGTCCGGACGGGATGGTGGACAGATACGCAGTATTTT. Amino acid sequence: CASSVRTGWWTDTQYF. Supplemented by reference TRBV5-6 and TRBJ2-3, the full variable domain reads DAGVTQSPTHLIKTRGQQVTLRCSPKSGHDTVSWYQQALGQGPQFIFQYYEEEERQRGNFPDRFSGHQFPNYSSELNVNALLLGDSALYLCASSVRTGWWTDTQYFGPGTRLTVL.

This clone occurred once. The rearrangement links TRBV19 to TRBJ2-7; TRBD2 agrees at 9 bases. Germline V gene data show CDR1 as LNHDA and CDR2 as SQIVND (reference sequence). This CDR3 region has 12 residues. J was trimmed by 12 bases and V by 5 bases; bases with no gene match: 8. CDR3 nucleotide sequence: TGTGCCAGTAGTCCCGGGCTAGCGGGAATGTACTTC. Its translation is CASSPGLAGMYF.

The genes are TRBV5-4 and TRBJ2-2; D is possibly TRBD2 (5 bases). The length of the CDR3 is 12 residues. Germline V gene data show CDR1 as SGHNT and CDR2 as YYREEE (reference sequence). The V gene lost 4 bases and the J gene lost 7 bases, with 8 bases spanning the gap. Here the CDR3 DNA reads TGTGCCAGCAGCGCCGGGGACGGGGAGCTGTTTTTT. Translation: CASSAGDGELFF.

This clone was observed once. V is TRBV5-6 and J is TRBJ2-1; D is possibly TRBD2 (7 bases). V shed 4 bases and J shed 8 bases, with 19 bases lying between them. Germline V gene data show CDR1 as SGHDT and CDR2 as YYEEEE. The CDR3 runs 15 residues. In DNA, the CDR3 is TGTGCCAGCAGCCGGGTGGGGGGGCGTGAGGATGAGCAGTTCTTC. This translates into CASSRVGGREDEQFF.

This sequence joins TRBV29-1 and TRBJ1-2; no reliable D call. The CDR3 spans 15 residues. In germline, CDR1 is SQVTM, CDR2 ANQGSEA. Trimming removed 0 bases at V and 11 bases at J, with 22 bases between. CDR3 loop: CSVEDYVPSWGGYTF. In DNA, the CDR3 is TGCAGCGTTGAAGATTATGTTCCAAGCTGGGGAGGTTACACCTTC.

The CDR3 coding sequence is TGCGCCAGCAGCTTGGAACGGGGAGGAGCTCCCTATGGCTACACCTTC. Translated, it gives CASSLERGGAPYGYTF. V gene TRBV5-1 combines with J gene TRBJ1-2; no firm D call. CDR1 and CDR2 from the germline V gene are SGHRS and YFSETQ. Between the trimmed V and J ends, which lost 0 bases and 4 bases, there was a span of 16 bases. This CDR3 region has 16 residues. The variable domain in full, with the rest retrieved from reference TRBV5-1 and TRBJ1-2, is KAGVTQTPRYLIKTRGQQVTLSCSPISGHRSVSWYQQTPGQGLQFLFEYFSETQRNKGNFPGRFSGRQFSNSRSEMNVSTLELGDSALYLCASSLERGGAPYGYTFGSGTRLTVV.

The CDR3 sequence: CASSYKTVLSTDTQYF. The CDR3 DNA reads TGCGCCAGCAGCTACAAGACAGTTCTTTCAACAGATACGCAGTATTTT. The V gene is TRBV4-3, the J gene TRBJ2-3; weak D call: TRBD1 (5 bases). The CDR3 totals 16 residues. V was trimmed by 5 bases and J by 3 bases, leaving 18 bases between them. Germline CDR1 is LGHNA and CDR2 is YSLEER.

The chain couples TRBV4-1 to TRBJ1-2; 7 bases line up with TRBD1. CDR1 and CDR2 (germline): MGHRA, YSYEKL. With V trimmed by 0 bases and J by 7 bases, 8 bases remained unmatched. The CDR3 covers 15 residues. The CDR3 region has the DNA TGCGCCAGCAGCCAAGAAAGGGGGGACAGAGCTGGCTACACCTTC. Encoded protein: CASSQERGDRAGYTF.

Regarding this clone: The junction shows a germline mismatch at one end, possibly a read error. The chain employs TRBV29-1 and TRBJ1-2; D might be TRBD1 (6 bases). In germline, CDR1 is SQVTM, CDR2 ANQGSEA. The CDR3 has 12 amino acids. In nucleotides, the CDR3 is TGCAGCGTCACGGCTTCCGGGACAACTCCATACTTC. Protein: CSVTASGTTPYF.

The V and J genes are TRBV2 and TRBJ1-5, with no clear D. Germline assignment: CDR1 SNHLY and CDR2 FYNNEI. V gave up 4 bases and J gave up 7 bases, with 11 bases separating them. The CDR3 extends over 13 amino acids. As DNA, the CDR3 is TGTGCCAGCAGTGTGAACCGCGGGCAGCCCCAGCATTTT. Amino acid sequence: CASSVNRGQPQHF.

CDR3 sequence reads: CASSSWPNTEAFF. CDR3 sequence (DNA): TGTGCCAGCAGCTCCTGGCCGAACACTGAAGCTTTCTTT. This chain links TRBV7-9 with TRBJ1-1; D uncertain. CDR1 and CDR2 from the germline V gene are SEHNR and FQNEAQ (reference sequence). The length of the CDR3 is 13 residues. The V and J ends lost 4 bases and 1 base respectively, with 7 bases between them.

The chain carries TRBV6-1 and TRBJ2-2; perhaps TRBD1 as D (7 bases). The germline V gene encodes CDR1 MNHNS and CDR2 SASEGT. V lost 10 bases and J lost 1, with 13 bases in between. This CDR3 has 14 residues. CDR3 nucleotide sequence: TGTGCCACAGCAGGGGGGCGGAACACCGGGGAGCTGTTTTTT. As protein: CATAGGRNTGELFF.

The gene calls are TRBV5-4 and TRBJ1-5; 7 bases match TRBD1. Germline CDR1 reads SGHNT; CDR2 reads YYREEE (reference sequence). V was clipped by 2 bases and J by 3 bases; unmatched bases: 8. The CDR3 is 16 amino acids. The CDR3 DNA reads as TGTGCCAGCAGCTTTGGCGGGACAGCCTACAATCAGCCCCAGCATTTT. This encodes CASSFGGTAYNQPQHF. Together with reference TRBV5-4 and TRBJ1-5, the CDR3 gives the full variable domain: ETGVTQSPTHLIKTRGQQVTLRCSSQSGHNTVSWYQQALGQGPQFIFQYYREEENGRGNFPPRFSGLQFPNYSSELNVNALELDDSALYLCASSFGGTAYNQPQHFGDGTRLSIL.